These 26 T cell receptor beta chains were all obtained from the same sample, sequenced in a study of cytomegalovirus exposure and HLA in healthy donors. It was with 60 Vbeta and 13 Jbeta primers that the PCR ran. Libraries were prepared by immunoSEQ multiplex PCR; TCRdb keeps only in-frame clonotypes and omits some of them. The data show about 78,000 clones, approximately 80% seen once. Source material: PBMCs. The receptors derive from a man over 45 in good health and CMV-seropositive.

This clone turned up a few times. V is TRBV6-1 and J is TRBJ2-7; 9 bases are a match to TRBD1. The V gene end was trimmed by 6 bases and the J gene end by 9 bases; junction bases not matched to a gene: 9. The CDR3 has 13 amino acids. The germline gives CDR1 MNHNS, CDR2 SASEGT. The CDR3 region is CASRDRGGRRQYF. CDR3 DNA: TGTGCCAGCAGGGACAGGGGAGGGCGGCGGCAGTACTTC.

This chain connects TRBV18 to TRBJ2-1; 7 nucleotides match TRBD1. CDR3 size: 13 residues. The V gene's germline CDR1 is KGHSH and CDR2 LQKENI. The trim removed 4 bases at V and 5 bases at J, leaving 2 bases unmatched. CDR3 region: CASSQGQNNEQFF. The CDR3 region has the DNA TGTGCCAGCTCACAGGGACAGAACAATGAGCAGTTCTTC.

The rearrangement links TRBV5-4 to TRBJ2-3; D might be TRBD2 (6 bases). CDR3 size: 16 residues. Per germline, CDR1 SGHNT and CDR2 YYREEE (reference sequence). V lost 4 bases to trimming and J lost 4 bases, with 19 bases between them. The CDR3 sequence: CASSPGRRDSPDTQYF. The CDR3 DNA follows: TGTGCCAGCAGCCCAGGCCGCCGGGACTCGCCAGATACGCAGTATTTT.

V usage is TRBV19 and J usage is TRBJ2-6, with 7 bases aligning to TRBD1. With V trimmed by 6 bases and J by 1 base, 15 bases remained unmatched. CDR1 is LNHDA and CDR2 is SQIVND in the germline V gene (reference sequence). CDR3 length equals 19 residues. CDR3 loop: CASSHSILGRGSGANVLTF. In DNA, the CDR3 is TGTGCCAGTAGCCACTCTATCCTAGGCAGGGGGTCTGGGGCCAACGTCCTGACTTTC.

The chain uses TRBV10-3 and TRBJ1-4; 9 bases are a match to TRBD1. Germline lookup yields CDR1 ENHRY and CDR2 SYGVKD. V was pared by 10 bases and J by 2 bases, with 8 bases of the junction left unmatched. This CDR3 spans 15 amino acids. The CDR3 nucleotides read TGTGCCACCACAGGGGGCGAGGCGACTAATGAAAAACTGTTTTTT. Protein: CATTGGEATNEKLFF.

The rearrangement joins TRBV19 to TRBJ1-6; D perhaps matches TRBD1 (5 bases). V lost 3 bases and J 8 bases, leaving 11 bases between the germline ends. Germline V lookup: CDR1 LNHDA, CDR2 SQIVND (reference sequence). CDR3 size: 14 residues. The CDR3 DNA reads TGTGCCAGTAGTATGGGCAGGGATGATTCACCCCTCCACTTT. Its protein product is CASSMGRDDSPLHF.

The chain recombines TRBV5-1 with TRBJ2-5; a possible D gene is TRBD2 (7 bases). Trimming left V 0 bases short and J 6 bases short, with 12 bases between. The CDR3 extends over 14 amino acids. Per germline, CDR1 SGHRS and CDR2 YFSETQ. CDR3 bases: TGCGCCAGCAGCTTGGAAGGGGGGGGGAAGACCCAGTACTTC. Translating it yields CASSLEGGGKTQYF.

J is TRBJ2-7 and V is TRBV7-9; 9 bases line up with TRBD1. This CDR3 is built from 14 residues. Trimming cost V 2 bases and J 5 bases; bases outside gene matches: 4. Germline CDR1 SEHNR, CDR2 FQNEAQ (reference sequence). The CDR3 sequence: CASSLRDRVHEQYF. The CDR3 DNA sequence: TGTGCCAGCAGCTTAAGGGACAGGGTCCACGAGCAGTACTTC.

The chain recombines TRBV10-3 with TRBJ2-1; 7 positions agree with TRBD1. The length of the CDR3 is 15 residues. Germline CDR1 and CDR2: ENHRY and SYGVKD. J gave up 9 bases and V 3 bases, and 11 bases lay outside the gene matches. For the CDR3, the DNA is TGTGCCATCAGTGATTACGCCCGACAGGGCGCTGAGCAGTTCTTC. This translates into CAISDYARQGAEQFF.

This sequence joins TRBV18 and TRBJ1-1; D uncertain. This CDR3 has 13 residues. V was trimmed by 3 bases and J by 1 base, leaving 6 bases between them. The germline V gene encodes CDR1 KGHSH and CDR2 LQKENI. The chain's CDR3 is CASSPVENTEAFF. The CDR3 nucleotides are TGTGCCAGCTCACCGGTAGAGAACACTGAAGCTTTCTTT. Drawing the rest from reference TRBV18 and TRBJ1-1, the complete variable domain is NAGVMQNPRHLVRRRGQEARLRCSPMKGHSHVYWYRQLPEEGLKFMVYLQKENIIDESGMPKERFSAEFPKEGPSILRIQQVVRGDSAAYFCASSPVENTEAFFGQGTRLTVV.

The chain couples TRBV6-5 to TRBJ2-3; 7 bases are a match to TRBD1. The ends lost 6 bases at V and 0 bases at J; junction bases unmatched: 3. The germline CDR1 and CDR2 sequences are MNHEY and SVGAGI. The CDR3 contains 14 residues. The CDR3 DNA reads TGTGCCAGCAGACCACAGGGGAGCACAGATACGCAGTATTTT. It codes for CASRPQGSTDTQYF.

The DNA of the CDR3 is TGCGCCAGCAGCGCGGAATACGAGCAGTACTTC. This codes for CASSAEYEQYF. V is TRBV5-1 and J is TRBJ2-7; D remains unclear. Trimming removed 4 bases at V and 4 bases at J, with 6 bases between. CDR1 and CDR2 from the germline V gene are SGHRS and YFSETQ. The CDR3 totals 11 residues.

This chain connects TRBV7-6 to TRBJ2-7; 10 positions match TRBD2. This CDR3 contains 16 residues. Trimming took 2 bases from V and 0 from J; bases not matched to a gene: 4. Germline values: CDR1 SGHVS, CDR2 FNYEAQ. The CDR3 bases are TGTGCCAGCAGCTTATCAGCGGGAGGGAGCTCCTACGAGCAGTACTTC. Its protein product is CASSLSAGGSSYEQYF.

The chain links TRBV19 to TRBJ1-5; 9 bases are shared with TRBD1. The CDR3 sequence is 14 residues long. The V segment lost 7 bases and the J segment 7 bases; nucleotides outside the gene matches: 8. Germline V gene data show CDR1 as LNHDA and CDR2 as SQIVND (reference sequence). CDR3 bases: TGTGCCAGTACCCGGACAGGGGCAGGGCAGCCCCAGCATTTT. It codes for CASTRTGAGQPQHF.

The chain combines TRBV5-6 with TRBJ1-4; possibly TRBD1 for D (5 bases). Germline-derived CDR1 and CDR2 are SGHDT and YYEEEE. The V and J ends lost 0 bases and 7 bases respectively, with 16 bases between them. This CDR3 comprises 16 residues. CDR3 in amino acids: CASSLVRGARTEKLFF. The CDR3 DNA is TGTGCCAGCAGCTTGGTACGTGGGGCGCGGACTGAAAAACTGTTTTTT.

The CDR3 DNA is TGTGCCAGCAGCGTTTGGCAGGGTGACACTGAAGCTTTCTTT. This translates into CASSVWQGDTEAFF. V and J are TRBV9 and TRBJ1-1; maybe TRBD1 (5 bases). Trimming left V 2 bases short and J 3 bases short, with 11 bases between. Germline loops: CDR1 SGDLS, CDR2 YYNGEE. The CDR3 totals 14 residues. The entire variable domain, with the rest obtained from reference TRBV9 and TRBJ1-1, is as follows: DSGVTQTPKHLITATGQRVTLRCSPRSGDLSVYWYQQSLDQGLQFLIQYYNGEERAKGNILERFSAQQFPDLHSELNLSSLELGDSALYFCASSVWQGDTEAFFGQGTRLTVV.

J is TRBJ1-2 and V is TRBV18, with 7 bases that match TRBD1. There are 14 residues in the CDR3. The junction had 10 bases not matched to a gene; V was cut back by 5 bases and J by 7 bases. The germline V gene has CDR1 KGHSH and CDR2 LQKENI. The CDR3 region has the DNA TGTGCCAGCTCAGGAGCCGACAGGGTCTCTGGCTACACCTTC. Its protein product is CASSGADRVSGYTF.

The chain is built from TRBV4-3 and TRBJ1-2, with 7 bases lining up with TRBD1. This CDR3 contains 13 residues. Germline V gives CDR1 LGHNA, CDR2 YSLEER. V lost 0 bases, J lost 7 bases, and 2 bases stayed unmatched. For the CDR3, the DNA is TGCGCCAGCAGCCAAGACCAGGGGGGTGGCTACACCTTC. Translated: CASSQDQGGGYTF.

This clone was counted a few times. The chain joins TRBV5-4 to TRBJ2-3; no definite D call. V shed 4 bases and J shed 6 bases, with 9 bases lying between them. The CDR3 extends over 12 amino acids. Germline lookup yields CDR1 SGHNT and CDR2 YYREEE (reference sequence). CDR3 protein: CASSPGLDTQYF. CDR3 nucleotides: TGTGCCAGCAGCCCGGGTTTGGATACGCAGTATTTT.

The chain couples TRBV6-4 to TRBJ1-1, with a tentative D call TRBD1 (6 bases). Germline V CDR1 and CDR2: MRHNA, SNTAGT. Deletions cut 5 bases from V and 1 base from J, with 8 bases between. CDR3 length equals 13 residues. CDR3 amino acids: CASSLDRNTEAFF. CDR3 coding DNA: TGTGCCAGCAGTTTGGACAGGAACACTGAAGCTTTCTTT.

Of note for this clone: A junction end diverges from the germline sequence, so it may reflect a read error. The chain's CDR3 is CASSLALEAELNEQFF. The DNA for the CDR3 is TGTGCTAGCAGCTTAGCGTTGGAGGCGGAGCTTAATGAGCAGTTCTTC. V is TRBV7-7 and J is TRBJ2-1, with D possibly matching TRBD2 (5 bases). The germline gives CDR1 SSHAT, CDR2 FNYEAQ (reference sequence). The CDR3 sequence is 16 residues long. The entire variable domain, with the rest obtained from reference TRBV7-7 and TRBJ2-1, is as follows: GAGVSQSPRYKVTKRGQDVTLRCDPISSHATLYWYQQALGQGPEFLTYFNYEAQPDKSGLPSDRFSAERPEGSISTLTIQRTEQRDSAMYRCASSLALEAELNEQFFGPGTRLTVL.

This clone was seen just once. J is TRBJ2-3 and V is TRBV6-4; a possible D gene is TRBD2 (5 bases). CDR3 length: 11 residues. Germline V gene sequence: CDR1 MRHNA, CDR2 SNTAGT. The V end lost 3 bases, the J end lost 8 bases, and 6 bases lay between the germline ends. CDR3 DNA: TGTGCCAGCAGTGAAGGAGGTACGCAGTATTTT. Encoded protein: CASSEGGTQYF.

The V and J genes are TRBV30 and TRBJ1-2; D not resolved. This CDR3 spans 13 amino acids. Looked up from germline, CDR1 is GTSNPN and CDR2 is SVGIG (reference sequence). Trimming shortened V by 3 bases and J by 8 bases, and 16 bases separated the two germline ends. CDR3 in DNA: TGTGCCTGGAGCCGCGGGGAGCGTCGGGGCTACACCTTC. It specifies CAWSRGERRGYTF.

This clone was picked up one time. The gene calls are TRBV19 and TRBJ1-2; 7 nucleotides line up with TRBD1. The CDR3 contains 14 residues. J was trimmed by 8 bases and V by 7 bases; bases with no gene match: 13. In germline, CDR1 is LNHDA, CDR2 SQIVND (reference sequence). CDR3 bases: TGTGCCAGTACCCTTTACAGGGGTGCAGGAGGCTACACCTTC. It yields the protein CASTLYRGAGGYTF. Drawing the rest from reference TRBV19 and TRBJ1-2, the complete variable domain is DGGITQSPKYLFRKEGQNVTLSCEQNLNHDAMYWYRQDPGQGLRLIYYSQIVNDFQKGDIAEGYSVSREKKESFPLTVTSAQKNPTAFYLCASTLYRGAGGYTFGSGTRLTVV.

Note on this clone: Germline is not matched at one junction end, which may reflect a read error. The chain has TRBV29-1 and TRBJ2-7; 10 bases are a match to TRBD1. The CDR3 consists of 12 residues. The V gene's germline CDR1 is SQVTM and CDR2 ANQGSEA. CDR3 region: CSVGTGQGLADF. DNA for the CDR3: TGCAGCGTTGGGACGGGACAGGGGTTGGCAGACTTC.

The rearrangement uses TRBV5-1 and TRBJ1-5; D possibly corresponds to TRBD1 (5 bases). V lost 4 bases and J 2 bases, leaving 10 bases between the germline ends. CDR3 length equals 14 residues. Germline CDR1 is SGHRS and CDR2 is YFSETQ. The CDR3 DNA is TGCGCCAGCAGCCAGGGCGGCGGCAATCAGCCCCAGCATTTT. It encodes CASSQGGGNQPQHF.